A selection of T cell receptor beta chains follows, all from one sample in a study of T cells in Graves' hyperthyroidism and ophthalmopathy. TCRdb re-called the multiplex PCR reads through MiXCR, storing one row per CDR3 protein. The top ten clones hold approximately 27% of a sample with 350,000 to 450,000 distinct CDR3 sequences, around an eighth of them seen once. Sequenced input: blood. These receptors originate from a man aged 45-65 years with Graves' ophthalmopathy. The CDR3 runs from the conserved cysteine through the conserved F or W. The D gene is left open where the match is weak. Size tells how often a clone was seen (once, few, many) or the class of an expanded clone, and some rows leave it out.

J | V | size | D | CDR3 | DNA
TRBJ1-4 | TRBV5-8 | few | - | CASTRGLATNEKLFF | TGTGCCAGCACCCGGGGCTTAGCAACTAATGAAAAACTGTTTTTT
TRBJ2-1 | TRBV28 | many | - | CASSLGRPSSYNEQFF | TGTGCCAGCAGTTTGGGGCGTCCGAGCTCCTACAATGAGCAGTTCTTC
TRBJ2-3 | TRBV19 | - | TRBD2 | CASSIKAGVNTQYF | TGTGCCAGTAGTATAAAAGCGGGAGTAAATACGCAGTATTTT
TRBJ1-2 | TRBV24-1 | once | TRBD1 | CATSVAGQNYGYTF | TGTGCCACCAGTGTCGCGGGACAGAACTATGGCTACACCTTC
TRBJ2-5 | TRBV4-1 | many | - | CASSPDWGGGETQYF | TGCGCCAGCAGCCCTGACTGGGGGGGCGGAGAGACCCAGTACTTC
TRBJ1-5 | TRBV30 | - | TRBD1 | CAWSTGTVNQPQHF | TGTGCCTGGAGTACCGGGACAGTGAATCAGCCCCAGCATTTT
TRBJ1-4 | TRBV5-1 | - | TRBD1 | CASSLFASGGNEKLFF | TGCGCCAGCAGCTTGTTCGCCTCAGGGGGGAATGAAAAACTGTTTTTT
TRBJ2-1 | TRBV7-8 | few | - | CASSNDRGLEQFF | TGTGCCAGCAGCAATGACAGAGGACTAGAGCAGTTCTTC
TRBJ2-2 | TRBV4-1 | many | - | CASRGPNRAGELFF | TGCGCCAGCAGAGGCCCAAATCGCGCCGGGGAGCTGTTTTTT
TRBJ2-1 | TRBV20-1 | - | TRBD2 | CSASGSREVFDEQFF | TGCAGTGCTAGTGGGTCGCGGGAGGTTTTTGATGAGCAGTTCTTC
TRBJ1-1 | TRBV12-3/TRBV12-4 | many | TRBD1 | CASSFQGARNTEAFF | TGTGCCAGCAGTTTTCAGGGGGCACGAAACACTGAAGCTTTCTTT
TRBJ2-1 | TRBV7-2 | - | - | CASSLEPLNEQFF | TGTGCCAGCAGCTTAGAACCCCTAAATGAGCAGTTCTTC
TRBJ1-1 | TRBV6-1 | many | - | CASRGLSLRGTEAFF | TGTGCCAGCAGGGGACTTAGCCTGAGGGGGACTGAAGCTTTCTTT
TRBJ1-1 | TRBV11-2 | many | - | CASSVFEGAFF | TGTGCCAGCAGCGTATTCGAGGGAGCTTTCTTT
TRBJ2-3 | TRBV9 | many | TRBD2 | CASQRGPSTDTQYF | TGTGCCAGCCAGCGGGGGCCTAGCACAGATACGCAGTATTTT
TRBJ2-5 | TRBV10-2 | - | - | CASSDGSSGETQYF | TGCGCCAGCAGTGATGGGTCGTCGGGCGAGACCCAGTACTTC
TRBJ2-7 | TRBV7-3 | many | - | CASRRTVVERMYEQYF | TGTGCCAGCAGACGTACAGTGGTCGAGCGGATGTACGAGCAGTACTTC
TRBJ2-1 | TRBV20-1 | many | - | CSARTFLGDSVHEQFF | TGCAGTGCTAGAACTTTCCTAGGGGATTCAGTCCATGAGCAGTTCTTC
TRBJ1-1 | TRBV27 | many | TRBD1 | CASRLTGTGVSEAFF | TGTGCCAGCAGGCTAACGGGGACAGGGGTCTCTGAAGCTTTCTTT
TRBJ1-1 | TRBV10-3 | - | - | CAISEGGGGSVFF | TGTGCCATCAGTGAAGGGGGGGGCGGAAGTGTTTTCTTT
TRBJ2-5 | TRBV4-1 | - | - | CASSQPGRQETQYF | TGCGCCAGCAGCCAACCGGGACGGCAAGAGACCCAGTACTTC
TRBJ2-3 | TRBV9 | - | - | CASSPTILGTQYF | TGTGCCAGCAGCCCCACCATCTTGGGTACGCAGTATTTT
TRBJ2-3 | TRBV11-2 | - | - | CASSYGFTDTQYF | TGTGCCAGCAGCTACGGATTCACAGATACGCAGTATTTT
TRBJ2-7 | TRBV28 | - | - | CASSLAMAHDEQYF | TGTGCCAGCAGTTTAGCGATGGCGCACGACGAGCAGTACTTC
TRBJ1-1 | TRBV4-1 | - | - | CASSLQEANTEAFF | TGCGCCAGCAGCCTCCAAGAAGCGAACACTGAAGCTTTCTTT
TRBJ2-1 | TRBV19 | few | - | CASSIHNEQFF | TGTGCCAGTAGTATCCACAATGAGCAGTTCTTC
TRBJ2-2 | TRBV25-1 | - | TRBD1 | CASSAYRGQGGELFF | TGTGCCAGCAGTGCGTACAGGGGGCAGGGCGGGGAGCTGTTTTTT
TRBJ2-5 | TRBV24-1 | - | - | CATSDRPGRTQETQYF | TGTGCCACCAGTGATCGACCCGGGAGAACTCAAGAGACCCAGTACTTC
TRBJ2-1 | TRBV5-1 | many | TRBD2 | CASSFGTSFGLNEQFF | TGCGCCAGCAGCTTTGGGACTAGCTTTGGATTGAATGAGCAGTTCTTC
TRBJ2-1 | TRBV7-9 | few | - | CASSLSLGHNEQFF | TGTGCCAGCAGCTTAAGTCTAGGCCACAATGAGCAGTTCTTC
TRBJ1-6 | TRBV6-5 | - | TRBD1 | CASSYGTGSNSPLHF | TGTGCCAGCAGTTACGGGACAGGGTCCAATTCACCCCTCCACTTT
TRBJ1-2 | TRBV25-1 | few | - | CASREGNYGYTF | TGTGCCAGCAGGGAGGGAAACTATGGCTACACCTTC
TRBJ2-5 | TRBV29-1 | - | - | CSGTGSQETQYF | TGCAGCGGTACAGGGTCCCAAGAGACCCAGTACTTC
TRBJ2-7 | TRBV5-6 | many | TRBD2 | CARAGTSGLYEQYF | TGTGCCAGGGCCGGGACTAGCGGGTTGTACGAGCAGTACTTC
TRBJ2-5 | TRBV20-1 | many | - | CSASGHATGETQYF | TGCAGTGCTAGTGGTCATGCCACCGGAGAGACCCAGTACTTC
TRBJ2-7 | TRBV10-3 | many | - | CAISQVGSSSSYEQYF | TGTGCCATAAGTCAAGTAGGTAGCTCAAGCTCCTACGAGCAGTACTTC
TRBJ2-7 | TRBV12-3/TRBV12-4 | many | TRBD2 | CASSLGGGPKYEQYF | TGTGCCAGCAGTTTAGGGGGAGGGCCAAAGTACGAGCAGTACTTC
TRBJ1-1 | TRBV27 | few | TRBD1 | CASSLGQGRNFF | TGTGCCAGCAGCCTCGGACAGGGCCGGAATTTCTTT
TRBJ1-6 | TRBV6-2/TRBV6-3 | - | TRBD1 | CASSYRQGGSPLHF | TGTGCCAGCAGTTACCGACAGGGCGGTTCACCCCTCCACTTT
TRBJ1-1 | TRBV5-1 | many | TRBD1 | CASSFQGQGSNTEAFF | TGCGCCAGCAGCTTTCAGGGACAGGGGTCGAACACTGAAGCTTTCTTT
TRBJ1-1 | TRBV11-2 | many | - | CASSNGRAGPTTEAFF | TGTGCCAGCAGCAACGGACGGGCAGGCCCTACCACTGAAGCTTTCTTT